This TCR beta chain came from a study of blood T cell repertoires in COVID-19. Per the authors' pipeline: It was from reference gene primer amplification that nucleated cell counts were estimated. The assay was immunoSEQ multiplex PCR, and TCRdb's table has in-frame clones only and misses some. V, J and clone size are taken as reported in that table, and D and trimming were inferred from the DNA itself. Of some 390,000 clones listed, 75% to 90% are singletons. The V gene lost 0 bases and the J gene lost 6 bases, with 2 bases spanning the gap. The germline V gene encodes CDR1 LGHDT and CDR2 YNNKEL (reference sequence). This CDR3 region has 12 residues.

Material: PBMCs or T cells enriched from blood (not recorded which). The TCR was taken from a man younger than 40 who had recovered from COVID-19. The gene calls are TRBV3-1 (or the pseudogene TRBV3-2) and TRBJ2-2; no definite D call. CDR3 DNA sequence: TGTGCCAGCAGCCAAGACGCCGGGGAGCTGTTTTTT. It encodes CASSQDAGELFF.